The TCR beta chain under discussion was sequenced for a study of cytomegalovirus exposure and HLA in healthy donors. Germline-derived CDR1 and CDR2 are LNHDA and SQIVND (reference sequence). CDR3 size: 14 residues. V trimming: 6 bases; J trimming: 7 bases; junction bases outside the gene matches: 8. The donors (healthy individuals) were bone marrow donors. 60 Vbeta and 13 Jbeta primers were used in PCR. In the authors' workflow: As a later analysis found, there were roughly 80 million unique TCR beta chains, of which roughly 11 million were shared. Sequencing used immunoSEQ multiplex PCR; TCRdb keeps in-frame clones, though not all of them. That table is the source of V, J and clone size, and D and trimming were worked out from the DNA. The profile shows over 150,000 clones, 70% to 90% of them singletons.

Input material: PBMCs. The gene calls are TRBV19 and TRBJ2-3; 9 bases agree with TRBD2. This clonotype was sampled from a woman in her forties in good health and CMV-seropositive. The CDR3 is CASSPAGGGNTQYF. CDR3 nucleotides: TGTGCCAGTAGCCCAGCGGGAGGAGGGAATACGCAGTATTTT.